This T cell receptor (beta chain) stems from a study of blood T cell repertoires in COVID-19. Overall study: COVID-19 samples from acute and convalescent phases originated in the United States, Italy and Spain. T cells, B-cell-depleted T cells, or PBMCs supplied cDNA or gDNA.

Using immunoSEQ multiplex PCR, the repertoire was profiled, and TCRdb retains in-frame clones only, with some absent. In the table there are 59,000 or so clones, approximately 90% of which are singletons. The CDR3 is made up of 12 amino acids. Losses at the gene ends were 5 bases for V and 8 bases for J; bases not matched to a gene: 3. Germline CDR1 and CDR2: SGHNT and YENEEA. The rearrangement joins TRBV11-3 to TRBJ2-1; 7 bases are a match to TRBD1. The source is a human donor in a cohort sampled during active COVID-19. The specimen was peripheral blood. The CDR3: CASSRDRDEQFF. The CDR3 nucleotides read TGTGCCAGCAGCCGAGACAGGGATGAGCAGTTCTTC.